This T cell receptor (beta chain) was recovered during a study of blood T cell repertoires in COVID-19. About the research overall: The origin of the acute and convalescent COVID-19 samples was the United States, Italy and Spain. In each case, the material was cDNA or gDNA derived from T cells, B-cell-depleted T cells, or PBMCs.

Assay used: immunoSEQ multiplex PCR; TCRdb lists only in-frame clones, some missing. The table shows about 72,000 clones, with 80% to 90% occurring only once. There are 17 residues in the CDR3. Germline loops: CDR1 LNHDA, CDR2 SQIVND (reference sequence). J lost 0 bases, V lost 5 bases, and 9 bases had no gene match. Material: peripheral blood. This clonotype was obtained from a man aged 70 or older with active or convalescent COVID-19. V gene TRBV19 combines with J gene TRBJ2-3, with 9 bases fitting TRBD1. CDR3 loop: CASSPGTGPVSTDTQYF. CDR3 DNA: TGTGCCAGTAGTCCGGGGACAGGGCCTGTGAGCACAGATACGCAGTATTTT.